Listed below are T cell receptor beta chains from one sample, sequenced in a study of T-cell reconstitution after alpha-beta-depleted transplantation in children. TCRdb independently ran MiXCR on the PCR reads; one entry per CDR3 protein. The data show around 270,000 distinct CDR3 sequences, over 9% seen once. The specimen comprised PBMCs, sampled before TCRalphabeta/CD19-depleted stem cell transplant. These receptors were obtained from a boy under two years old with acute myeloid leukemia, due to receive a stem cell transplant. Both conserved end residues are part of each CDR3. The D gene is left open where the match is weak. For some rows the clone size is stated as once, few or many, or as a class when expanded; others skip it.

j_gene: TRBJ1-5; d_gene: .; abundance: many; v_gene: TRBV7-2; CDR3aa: CASSFSGANQPQHF; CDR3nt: TGTGCCAGCAGCTTTTCAGGGGCCAATCAGCCCCAGCATTTT
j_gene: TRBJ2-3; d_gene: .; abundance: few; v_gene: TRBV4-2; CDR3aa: CASSQVLAASTDTQYF; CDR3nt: TGTGCCAGCAGCCAGGTCCTTGCGGCTAGCACAGATACGCAGTATTTT
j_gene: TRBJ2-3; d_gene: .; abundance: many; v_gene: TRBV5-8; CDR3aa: CASSLYRVDTQYF; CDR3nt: TGTGCCAGCAGCTTGTACAGGGTCGATACGCAGTATTTT
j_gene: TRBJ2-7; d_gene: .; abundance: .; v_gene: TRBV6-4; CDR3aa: CASGPRARESLTYEQYF; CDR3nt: TGTGCCAGCGGTCCCCGGGCAAGGGAATCCCTAACCTACGAGCAGTACTTC
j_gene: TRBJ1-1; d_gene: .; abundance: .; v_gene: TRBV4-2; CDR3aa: CASSQEGGLMNTEAFF; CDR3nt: TGTGCCAGCAGCCAAGAGGGAGGGCTAATGAACACTGAAGCTTTCTTT
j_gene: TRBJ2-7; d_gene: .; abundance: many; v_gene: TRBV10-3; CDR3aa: CAISVARGRYEQYF; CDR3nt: TGTGCCATCAGTGTGGCCAGGGGTCGGTACGAGCAGTACTTC
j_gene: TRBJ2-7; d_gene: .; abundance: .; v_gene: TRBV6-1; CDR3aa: CASSTPDSPQYF; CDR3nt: TGTGCCAGCAGTACCCCCGACAGTCCTCAGTACTTC
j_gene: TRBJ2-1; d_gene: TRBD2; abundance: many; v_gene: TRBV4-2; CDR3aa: CASSQDGRASDEQFF; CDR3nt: TGTGCCAGCAGCCAAGACGGGAGGGCCTCGGATGAGCAGTTCTTC
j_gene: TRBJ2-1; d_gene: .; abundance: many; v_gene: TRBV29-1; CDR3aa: CSVSDYYNEQFF; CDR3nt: TGCAGCGTTTCGGACTATTACAATGAGCAGTTCTTC
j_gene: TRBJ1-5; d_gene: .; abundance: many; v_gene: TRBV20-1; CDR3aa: CSARATAVGRAPQHF; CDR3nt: TGCAGTGCTAGAGCTACGGCGGTGGGGCGAGCGCCCCAGCATTTT
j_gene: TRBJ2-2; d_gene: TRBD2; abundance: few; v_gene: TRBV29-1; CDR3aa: CSVEGRAGGPDGELFF; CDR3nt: TGCAGCGTTGAGGGGCGAGCGGGAGGGCCAGACGGGGAGCTGTTTTTT
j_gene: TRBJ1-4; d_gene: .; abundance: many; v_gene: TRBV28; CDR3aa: CASSIQLRREKLFF; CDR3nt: TGTGCCAGCAGCATACAACTTCGGCGGGAAAAACTGTTTTTT
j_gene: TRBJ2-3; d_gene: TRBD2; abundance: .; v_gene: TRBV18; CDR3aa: CASSPAGGRIDTQYF; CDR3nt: TGTGCCAGCTCACCGGCGGGAGGGCGGATAGATACGCAGTATTTT
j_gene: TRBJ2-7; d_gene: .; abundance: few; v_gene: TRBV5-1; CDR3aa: CASSFRELTYEQYF; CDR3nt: TGCGCCAGCAGCTTCCGGGAACTAACCTACGAGCAGTACTTC
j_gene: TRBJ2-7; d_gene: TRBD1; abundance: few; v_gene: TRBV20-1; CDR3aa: CSGQGAFYEQYF; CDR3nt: TGCAGTGGACAGGGAGCTTTCTACGAGCAGTACTTC